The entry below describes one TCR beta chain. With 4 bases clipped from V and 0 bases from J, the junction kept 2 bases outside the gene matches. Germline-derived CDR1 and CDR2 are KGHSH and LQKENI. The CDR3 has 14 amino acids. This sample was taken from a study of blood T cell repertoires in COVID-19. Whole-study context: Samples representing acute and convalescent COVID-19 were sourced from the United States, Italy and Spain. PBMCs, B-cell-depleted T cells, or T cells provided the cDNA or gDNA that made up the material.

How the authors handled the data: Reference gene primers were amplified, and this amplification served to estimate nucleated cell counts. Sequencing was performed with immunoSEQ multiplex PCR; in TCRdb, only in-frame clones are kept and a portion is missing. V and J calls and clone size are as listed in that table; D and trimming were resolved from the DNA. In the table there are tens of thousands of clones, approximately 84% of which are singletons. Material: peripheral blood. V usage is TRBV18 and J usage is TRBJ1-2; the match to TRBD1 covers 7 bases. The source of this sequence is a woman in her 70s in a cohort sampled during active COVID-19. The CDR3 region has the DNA TGTGCCAGCTCACAGGGGACAGCTAACTATGGCTACACCTTC. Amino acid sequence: CASSQGTANYGYTF.